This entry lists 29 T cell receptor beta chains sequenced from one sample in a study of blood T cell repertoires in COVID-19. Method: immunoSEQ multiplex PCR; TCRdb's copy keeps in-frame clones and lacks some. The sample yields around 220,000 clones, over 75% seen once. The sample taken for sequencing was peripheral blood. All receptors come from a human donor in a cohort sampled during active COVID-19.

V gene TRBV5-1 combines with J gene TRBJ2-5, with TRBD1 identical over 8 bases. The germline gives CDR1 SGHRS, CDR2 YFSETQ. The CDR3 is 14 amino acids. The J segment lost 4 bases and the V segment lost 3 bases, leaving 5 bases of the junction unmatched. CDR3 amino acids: CASSSIGQGETQYF. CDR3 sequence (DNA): TGCGCCAGCAGCTCAATAGGACAGGGAGAGACCCAGTACTTC.

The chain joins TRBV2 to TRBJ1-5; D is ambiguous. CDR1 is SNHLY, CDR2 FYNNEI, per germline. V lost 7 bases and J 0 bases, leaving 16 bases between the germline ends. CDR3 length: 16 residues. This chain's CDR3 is CASTLKRAYSNQPQHF. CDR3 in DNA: TGTGCCAGCACCTTGAAGAGGGCTTATAGCAATCAGCCCCAGCATTTT.

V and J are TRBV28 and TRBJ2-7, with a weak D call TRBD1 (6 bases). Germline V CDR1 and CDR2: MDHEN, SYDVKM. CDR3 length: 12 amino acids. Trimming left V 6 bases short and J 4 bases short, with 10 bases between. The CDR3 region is CASRTGSYEQYF. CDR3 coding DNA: TGTGCCAGCAGGACAGGTTCTTACGAGCAGTACTTC.

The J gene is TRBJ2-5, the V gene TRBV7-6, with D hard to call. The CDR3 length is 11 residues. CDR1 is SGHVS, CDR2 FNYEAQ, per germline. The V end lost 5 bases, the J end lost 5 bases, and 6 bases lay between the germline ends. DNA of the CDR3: TGTGCCAGCAGCCTCCAGGAGACCCAGTACTTC. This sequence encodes CASSLQETQYF. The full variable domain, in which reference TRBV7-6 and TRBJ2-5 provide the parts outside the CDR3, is GAGVSQSPRYKVTKRGQDVALRCDPISGHVSLYWYRQALGQGPEFLTYFNYEAQQDKSGLPNDRFSAERPEGSISTLTIQRTEQRDSAMYRCASSLQETQYFGPGTRLLVL.

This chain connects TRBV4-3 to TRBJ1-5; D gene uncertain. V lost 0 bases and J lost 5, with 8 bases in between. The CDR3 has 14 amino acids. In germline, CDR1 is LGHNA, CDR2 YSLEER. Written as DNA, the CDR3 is TGCGCCAGCAGCCAAGATATGGCATATCAGCCCCAGCATTTT. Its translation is CASSQDMAYQPQHF.

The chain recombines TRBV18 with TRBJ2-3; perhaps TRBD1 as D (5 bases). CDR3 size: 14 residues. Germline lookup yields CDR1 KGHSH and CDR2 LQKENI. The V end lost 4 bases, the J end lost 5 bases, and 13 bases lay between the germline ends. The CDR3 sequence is CASSLWTNRDTQYF. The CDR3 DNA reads TGTGCCAGCTCACTATGGACAAACCGAGATACGCAGTATTTT. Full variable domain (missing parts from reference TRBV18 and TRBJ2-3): NAGVMQNPRHLVRRRGQEARLRCSPMKGHSHVYWYRQLPEEGLKFMVYLQKENIIDESGMPKERFSAEFPKEGPSILRIQQVVRGDSAAYFCASSLWTNRDTQYFGPGTRLTVL.

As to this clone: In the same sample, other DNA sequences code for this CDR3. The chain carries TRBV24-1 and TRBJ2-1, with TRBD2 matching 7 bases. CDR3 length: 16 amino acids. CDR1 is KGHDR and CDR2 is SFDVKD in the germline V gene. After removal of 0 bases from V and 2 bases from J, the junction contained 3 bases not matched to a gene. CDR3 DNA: TGTGCCACCAGTGATTTGCCTAGCGGACCCTACAATGAGCAGTTCTTC. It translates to CATSDLPSGPYNEQFF.

The CDR3 DNA sequence: TGCGCCAGCAGCTTGTTATCGACAGGAGGAAACACTGAAGCTTTCTTT. Translation gives CASSLLSTGGNTEAFF. The J gene is TRBJ1-1, the V gene TRBV5-1, with D possibly TRBD1 on 6 matching bases. The V gene lost 1 base and the J gene lost 2 bases, with 15 bases spanning the gap. The CDR3 contains 16 residues. Germline V gene sequence: CDR1 SGHRS, CDR2 YFSETQ.

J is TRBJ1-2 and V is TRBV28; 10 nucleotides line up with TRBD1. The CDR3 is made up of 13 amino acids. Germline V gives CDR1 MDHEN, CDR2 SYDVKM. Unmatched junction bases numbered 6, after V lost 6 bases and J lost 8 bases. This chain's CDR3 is CASSLRTGGGYTF. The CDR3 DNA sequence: TGTGCCAGCAGCCTCAGGACAGGGGGAGGCTACACCTTC.

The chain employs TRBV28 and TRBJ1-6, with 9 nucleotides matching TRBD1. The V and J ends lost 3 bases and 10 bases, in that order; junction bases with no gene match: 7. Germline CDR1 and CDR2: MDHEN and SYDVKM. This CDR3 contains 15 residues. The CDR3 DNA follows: TGTGCCAGCAGTTTCCTTGGACAGGGGCAGTCACCCCTCCACTTT. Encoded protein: CASSFLGQGQSPLHF.

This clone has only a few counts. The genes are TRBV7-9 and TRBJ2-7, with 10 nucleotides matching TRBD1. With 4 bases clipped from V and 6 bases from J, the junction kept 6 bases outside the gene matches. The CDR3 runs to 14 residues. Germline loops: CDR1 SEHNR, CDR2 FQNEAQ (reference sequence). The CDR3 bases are TGTGCCAGCAGCTCCCCCGGGACAGGGGTCGAGCAGTACTTC. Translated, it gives CASSSPGTGVEQYF.

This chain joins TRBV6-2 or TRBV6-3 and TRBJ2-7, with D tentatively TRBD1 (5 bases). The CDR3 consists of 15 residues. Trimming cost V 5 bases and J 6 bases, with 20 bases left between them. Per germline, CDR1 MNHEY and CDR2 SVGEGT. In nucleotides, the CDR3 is TGTGCCAGCAGTAGGTTGCTGTCCGAAAGGGGCGAGCAGTACTTC. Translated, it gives CASSRLLSERGEQYF.

The chain's CDR3 is CASSFKAREQTYEQYF. Here the CDR3 DNA reads TGTGCCAGCAGTTTCAAGGCGAGAGAACAGACCTACGAGCAGTACTTC. This chain uses TRBV27 with TRBJ2-7; the D is unclear. Trimming shortened V by 3 bases and J by 2 bases, and 17 bases separated the two germline ends. This CDR3 has 16 amino acids. CDR1 is MNHEY and CDR2 is SMNVEV in the germline V gene (reference sequence).

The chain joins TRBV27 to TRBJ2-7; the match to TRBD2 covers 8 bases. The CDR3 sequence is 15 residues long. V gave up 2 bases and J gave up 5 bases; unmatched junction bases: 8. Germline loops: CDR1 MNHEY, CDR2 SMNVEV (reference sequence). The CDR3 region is CASSLRPSGRNEQYF. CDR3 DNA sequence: TGTGCCAGCAGTTTAAGGCCCAGCGGGAGAAACGAGCAGTACTTC.

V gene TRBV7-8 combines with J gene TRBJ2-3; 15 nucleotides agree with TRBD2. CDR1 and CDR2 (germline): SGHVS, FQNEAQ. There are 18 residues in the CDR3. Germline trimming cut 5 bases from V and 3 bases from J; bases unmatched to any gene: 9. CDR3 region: CASSRGLAGGLTTDTQYF. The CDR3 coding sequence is TGTGCCAGCAGCCGAGGACTAGCGGGAGGGCTGACGACAGATACGCAGTATTTT. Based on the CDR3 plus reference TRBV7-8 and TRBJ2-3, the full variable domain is GAGVSQSPRYKVAKRGQDVALRCDPISGHVSLFWYQQALGQGPEFLTYFQNEAQLDKSGLPSDRFFAERPEGSVSTLKIQRTQQEDSAVYLCASSRGLAGGLTTDTQYFGPGTRLTVL.

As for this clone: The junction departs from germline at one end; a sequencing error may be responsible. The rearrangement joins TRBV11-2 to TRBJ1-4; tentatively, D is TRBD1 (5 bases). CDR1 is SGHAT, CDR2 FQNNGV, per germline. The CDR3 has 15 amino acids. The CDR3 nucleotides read TGTGCCAGCAGCTTAGAATGGGGGGGAACCGCTGACCGACATTTT. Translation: CASSLEWGGTADRHF.

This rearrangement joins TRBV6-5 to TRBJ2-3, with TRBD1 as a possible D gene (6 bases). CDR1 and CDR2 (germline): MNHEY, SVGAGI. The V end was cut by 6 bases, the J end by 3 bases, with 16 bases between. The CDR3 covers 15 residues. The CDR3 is CASRPQGRDTDTQYF. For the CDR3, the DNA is TGTGCCAGCAGACCACAGGGTAGGGATACAGATACGCAGTATTTT.

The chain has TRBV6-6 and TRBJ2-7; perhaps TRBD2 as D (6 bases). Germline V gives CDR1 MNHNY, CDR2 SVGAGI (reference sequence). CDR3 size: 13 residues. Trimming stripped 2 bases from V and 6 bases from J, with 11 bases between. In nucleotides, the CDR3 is TGTGCCAGCAGTTACACGGGAGCCGGCGAGCAGTACTTC. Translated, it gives CASSYTGAGEQYF.

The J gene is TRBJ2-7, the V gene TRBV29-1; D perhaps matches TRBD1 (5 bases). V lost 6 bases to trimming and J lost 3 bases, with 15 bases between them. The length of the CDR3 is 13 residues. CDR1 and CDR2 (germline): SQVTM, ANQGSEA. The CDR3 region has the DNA TGCAGCGTCCTGCAGACAGCCAGCTACGAGCAGTACTTC. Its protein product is CSVLQTASYEQYF.

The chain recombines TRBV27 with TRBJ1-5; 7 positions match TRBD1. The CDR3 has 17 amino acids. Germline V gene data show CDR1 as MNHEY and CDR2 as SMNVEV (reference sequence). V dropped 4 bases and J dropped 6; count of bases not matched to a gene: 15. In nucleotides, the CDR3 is TGTGCCAGCAGTTACCACGCGGGACAGAGGGGTGGTCAGCCCCAGCATTTT. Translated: CASSYHAGQRGGQPQHF.

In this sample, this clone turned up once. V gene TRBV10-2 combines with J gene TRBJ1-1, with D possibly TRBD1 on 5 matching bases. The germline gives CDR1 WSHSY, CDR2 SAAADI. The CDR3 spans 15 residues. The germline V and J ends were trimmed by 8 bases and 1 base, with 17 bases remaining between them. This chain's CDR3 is CASGGIGGANTEAFF. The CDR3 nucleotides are TGCGCCAGCGGGGGGATAGGAGGGGCGAACACTGAAGCTTTCTTT.

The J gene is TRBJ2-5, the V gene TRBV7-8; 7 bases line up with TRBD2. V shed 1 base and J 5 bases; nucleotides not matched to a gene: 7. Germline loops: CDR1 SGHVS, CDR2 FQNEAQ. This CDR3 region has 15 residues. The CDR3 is CASSLGGRDWETQYF. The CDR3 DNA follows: TGTGCCAGCAGCTTAGGAGGGAGGGATTGGGAGACCCAGTACTTC.

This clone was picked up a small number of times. CDR3 protein: CASSRGGTFYEQYF. Written as DNA, the CDR3 is TGCGCCAGCAGCCGCGGGGGGACTTTCTACGAGCAGTACTTC. The V call is TRBV4-1, the J call TRBJ2-7; TRBD2 agrees at 8 bases. The V gene end was trimmed by 4 bases and the J gene end by 3 bases; junction bases not matched to a gene: 5. Per the germline V gene, CDR1 is MGHRA and CDR2 is YSYEKL. The CDR3 sequence is 14 residues long.

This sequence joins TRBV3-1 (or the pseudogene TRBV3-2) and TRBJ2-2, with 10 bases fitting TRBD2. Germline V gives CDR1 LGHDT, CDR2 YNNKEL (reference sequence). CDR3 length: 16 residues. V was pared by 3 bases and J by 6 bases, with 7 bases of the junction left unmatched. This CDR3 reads CASSHSSGRRAGELFF. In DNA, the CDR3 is TGTGCCAGCAGCCATTCTAGCGGGAGAAGGGCCGGGGAGCTGTTTTTT.

The CDR3 sequence: CASSQTWETQYF. The CDR3 DNA sequence: TGCGCCAGCAGCCAAACTTGGGAGACCCAGTACTTC. The chain has TRBV4-1 and TRBJ2-5; D is unresolved. This CDR3 is 12 amino acids long. The V end lost 2 bases, the J end lost 5 bases, and 6 bases lay between the germline ends. Germline CDR1 and CDR2: MGHRA and YSYEKL.

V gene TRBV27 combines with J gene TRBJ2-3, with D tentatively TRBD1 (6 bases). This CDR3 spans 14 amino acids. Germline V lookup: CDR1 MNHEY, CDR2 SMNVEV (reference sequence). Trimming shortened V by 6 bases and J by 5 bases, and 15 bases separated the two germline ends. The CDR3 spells CASSHRDGRDTQYF. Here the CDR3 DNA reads TGTGCCAGCAGCCACAGGGATGGGAGAGATACGCAGTATTTT.

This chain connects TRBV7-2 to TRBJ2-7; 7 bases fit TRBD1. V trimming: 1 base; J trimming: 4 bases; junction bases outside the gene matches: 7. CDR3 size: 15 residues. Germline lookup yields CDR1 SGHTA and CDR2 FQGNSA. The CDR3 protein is CASSLGGTGAYEQYF. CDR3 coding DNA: TGTGCCAGCAGCTTAGGTGGAACAGGGGCGTACGAGCAGTACTTC.

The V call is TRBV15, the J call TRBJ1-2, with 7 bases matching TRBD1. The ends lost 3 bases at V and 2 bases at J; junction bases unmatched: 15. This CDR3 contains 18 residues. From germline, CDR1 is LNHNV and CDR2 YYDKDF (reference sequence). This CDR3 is CATSRNKGRGTENYGYTF. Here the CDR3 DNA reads TGTGCCACCAGCAGGAATAAAGGGAGAGGGACAGAGAACTATGGCTACACCTTC.

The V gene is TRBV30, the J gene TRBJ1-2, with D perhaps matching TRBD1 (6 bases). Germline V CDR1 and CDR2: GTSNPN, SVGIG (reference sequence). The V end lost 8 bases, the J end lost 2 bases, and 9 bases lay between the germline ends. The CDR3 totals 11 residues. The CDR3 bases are TGTGCCGGGGGCGTAAACTATGGCTACACCTTC. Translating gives CAGGVNYGYTF.